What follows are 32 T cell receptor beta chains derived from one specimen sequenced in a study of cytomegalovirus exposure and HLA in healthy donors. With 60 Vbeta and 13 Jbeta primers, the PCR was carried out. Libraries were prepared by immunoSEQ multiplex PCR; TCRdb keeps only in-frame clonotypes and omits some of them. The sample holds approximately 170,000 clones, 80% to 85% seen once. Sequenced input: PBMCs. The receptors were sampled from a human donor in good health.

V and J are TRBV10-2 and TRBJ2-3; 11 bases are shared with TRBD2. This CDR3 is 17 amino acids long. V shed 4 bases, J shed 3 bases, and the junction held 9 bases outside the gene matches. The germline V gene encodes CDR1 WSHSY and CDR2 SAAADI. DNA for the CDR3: TGCGCCAGCAGTGTCCCCCCTAGCGGGGGGCGGACAGATACGCAGTATTTT. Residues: CASSVPPSGGRTDTQYF.

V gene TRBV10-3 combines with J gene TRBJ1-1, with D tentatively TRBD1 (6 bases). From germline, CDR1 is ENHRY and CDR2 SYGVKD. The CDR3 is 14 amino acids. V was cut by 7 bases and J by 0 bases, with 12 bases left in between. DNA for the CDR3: TGTGCCATCAAATGGGACACCATGAACACTGAAGCTTTCTTT. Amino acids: CAIKWDTMNTEAFF.

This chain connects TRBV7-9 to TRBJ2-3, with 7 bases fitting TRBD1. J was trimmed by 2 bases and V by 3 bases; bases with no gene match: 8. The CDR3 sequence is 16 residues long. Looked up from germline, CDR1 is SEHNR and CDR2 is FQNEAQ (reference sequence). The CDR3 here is CASSFPTGVATDTQYF. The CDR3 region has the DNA TGTGCCAGCAGCTTCCCTACAGGGGTGGCCACAGATACGCAGTATTTT. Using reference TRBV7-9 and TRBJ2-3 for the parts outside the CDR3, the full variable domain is DTGVSQNPRHKITKRGQNVTFRCDPISEHNRLYWYRQTLGQGPEFLTYFQNEAQLEKSRLLSDRFSAERPKGSFSTLEIQRTEQGDSAMYLCASSFPTGVATDTQYFGPGTRLTVL.

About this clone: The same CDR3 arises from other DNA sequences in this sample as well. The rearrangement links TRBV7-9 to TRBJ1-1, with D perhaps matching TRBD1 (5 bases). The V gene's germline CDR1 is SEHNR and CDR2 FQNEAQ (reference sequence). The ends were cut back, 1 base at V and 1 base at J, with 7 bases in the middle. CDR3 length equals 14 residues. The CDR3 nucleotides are TGTGCCAGCAGCTTAGGGAGGGGGAACACTGAAGCTTTCTTT. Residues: CASSLGRGNTEAFF. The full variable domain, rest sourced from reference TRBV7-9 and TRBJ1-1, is DTGVSQNPRHKITKRGQNVTFRCDPISEHNRLYWYRQTLGQGPEFLTYFQNEAQLEKSRLLSDRFSAERPKGSFSTLEIQRTEQGDSAMYLCASSLGRGNTEAFFGQGTRLTVV.

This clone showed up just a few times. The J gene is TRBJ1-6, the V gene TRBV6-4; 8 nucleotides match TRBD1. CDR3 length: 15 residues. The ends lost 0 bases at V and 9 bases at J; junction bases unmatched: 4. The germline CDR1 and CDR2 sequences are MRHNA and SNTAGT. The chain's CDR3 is CASSDSPGGGSPLHF. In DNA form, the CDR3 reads TGTGCCAGCAGTGACTCTCCAGGGGGCGGTTCACCCCTCCACTTT.

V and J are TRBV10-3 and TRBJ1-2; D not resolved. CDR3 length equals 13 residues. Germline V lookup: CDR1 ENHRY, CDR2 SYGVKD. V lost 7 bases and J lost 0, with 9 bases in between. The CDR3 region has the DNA TGTGCCATCACGCAGGAGGCTAACTATGGCTACACCTTC. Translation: CAITQEANYGYTF.

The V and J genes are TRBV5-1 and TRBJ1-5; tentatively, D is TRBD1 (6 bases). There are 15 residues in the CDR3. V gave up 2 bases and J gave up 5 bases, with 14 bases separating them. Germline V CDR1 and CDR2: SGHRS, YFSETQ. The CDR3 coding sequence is TGCGCCAGCAGCTTAGGGGACACCCCCTATCAGCCCCAGCATTTT. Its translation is CASSLGDTPYQPQHF. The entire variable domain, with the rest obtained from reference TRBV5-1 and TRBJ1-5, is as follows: KAGVTQTPRYLIKTRGQQVTLSCSPISGHRSVSWYQQTPGQGLQFLFEYFSETQRNKGNFPGRFSGRQFSNSRSEMNVSTLELGDSALYLCASSLGDTPYQPQHFGDGTRLSIL.

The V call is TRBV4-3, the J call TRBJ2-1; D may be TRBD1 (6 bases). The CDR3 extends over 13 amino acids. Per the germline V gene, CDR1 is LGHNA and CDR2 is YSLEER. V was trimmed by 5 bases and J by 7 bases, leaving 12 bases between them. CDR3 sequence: CASSIHRANEQFF. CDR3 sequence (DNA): TGCGCCAGCAGCATACACAGGGCGAATGAGCAGTTCTTC.

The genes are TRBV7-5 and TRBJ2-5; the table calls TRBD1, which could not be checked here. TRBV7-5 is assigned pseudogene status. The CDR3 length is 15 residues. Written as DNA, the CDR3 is TGTGCCACCCCTCCGCGACAGGGCCTCAAGGGGACCCAGTACTTC. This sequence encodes CATPPRQGLKGTQYF.

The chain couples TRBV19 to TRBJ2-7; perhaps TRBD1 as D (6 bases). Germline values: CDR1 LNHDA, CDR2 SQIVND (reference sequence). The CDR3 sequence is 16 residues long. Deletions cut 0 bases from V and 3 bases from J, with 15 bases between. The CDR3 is CASSIEPQGTGYEQYF. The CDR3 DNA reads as TGTGCCAGTAGTATAGAACCACAGGGAACGGGCTACGAGCAGTACTTC.

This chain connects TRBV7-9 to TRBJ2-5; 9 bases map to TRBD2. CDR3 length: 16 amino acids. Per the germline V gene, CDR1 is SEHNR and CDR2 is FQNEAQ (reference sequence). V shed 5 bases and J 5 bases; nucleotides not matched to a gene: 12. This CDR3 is CASSPRGSGGRETQYF. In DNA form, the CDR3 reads TGTGCCAGCAGCCCCCGTGGTAGCGGGGGAAGGGAGACCCAGTACTTC.

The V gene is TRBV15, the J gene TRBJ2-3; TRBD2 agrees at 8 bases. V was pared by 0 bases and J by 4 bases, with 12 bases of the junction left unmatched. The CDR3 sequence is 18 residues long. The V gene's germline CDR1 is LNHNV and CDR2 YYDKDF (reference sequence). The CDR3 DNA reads TGTGCCACCAGCAGAGATCCGTGGGGGCGGGGGGCCTCAGATACGCAGTATTTT. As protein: CATSRDPWGRGASDTQYF.

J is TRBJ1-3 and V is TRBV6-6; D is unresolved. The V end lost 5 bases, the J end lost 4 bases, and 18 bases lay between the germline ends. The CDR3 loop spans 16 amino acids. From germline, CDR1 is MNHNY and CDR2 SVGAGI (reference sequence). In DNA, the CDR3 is TGTGCCAGCAGTACCCTCGCGGGAGGCCGGGGAAACACCATATATTTT. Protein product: CASSTLAGGRGNTIYF.

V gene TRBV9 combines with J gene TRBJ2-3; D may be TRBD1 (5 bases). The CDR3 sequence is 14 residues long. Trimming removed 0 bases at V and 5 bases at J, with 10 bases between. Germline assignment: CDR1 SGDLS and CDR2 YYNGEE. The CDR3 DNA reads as TGTGCCAGCAGCGTAGGTGGGGCCGAAGATACGCAGTATTTT. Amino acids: CASSVGGAEDTQYF.

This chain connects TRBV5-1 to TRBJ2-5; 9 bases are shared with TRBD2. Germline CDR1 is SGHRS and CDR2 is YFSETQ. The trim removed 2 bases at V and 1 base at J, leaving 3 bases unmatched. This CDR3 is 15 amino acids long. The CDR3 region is CASSLAGGRQETQYF. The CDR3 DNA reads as TGCGCCAGCAGCTTAGCGGGGGGACGCCAAGAGACCCAGTACTTC.

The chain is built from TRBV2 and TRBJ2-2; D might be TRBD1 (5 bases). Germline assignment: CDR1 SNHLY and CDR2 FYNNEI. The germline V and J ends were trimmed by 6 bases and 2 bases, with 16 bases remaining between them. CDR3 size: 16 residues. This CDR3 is CASSTRDSLNTGELFF. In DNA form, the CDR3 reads TGTGCCAGCAGCACCCGTGACAGCCTAAACACCGGGGAGCTGTTTTTT.

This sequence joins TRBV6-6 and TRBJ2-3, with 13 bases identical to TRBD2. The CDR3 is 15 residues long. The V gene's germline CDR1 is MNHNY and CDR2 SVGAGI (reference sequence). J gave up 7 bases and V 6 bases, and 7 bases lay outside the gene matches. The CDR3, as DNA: TGTGCCAGCAGCTCCCGGACTAGCGGGGGTTATACGCAGTATTTT. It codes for CASSSRTSGGYTQYF.

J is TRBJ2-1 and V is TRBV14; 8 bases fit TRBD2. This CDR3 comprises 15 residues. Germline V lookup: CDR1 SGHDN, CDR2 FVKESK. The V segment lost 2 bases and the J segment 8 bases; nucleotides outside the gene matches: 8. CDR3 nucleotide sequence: TGTGCCAGCAGCCAATCCGGGGGGGTCGAGGATGAGCAGTTCTTC. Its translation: CASSQSGGVEDEQFF.

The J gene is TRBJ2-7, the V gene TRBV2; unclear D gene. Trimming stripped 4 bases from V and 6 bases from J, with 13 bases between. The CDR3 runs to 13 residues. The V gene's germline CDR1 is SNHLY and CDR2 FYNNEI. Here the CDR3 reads CASSASLSFEQYF. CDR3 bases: TGTGCCAGCAGTGCAAGCCTTAGTTTCGAGCAGTACTTC.

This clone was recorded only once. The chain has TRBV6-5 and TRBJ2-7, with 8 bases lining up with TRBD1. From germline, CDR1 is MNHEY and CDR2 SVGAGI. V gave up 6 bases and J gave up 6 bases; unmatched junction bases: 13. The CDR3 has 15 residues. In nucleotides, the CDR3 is TGTGCCAGCAGACACGGGACAGGTGGGGCGCGCGAGCAGTACTTC. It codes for CASRHGTGGAREQYF.

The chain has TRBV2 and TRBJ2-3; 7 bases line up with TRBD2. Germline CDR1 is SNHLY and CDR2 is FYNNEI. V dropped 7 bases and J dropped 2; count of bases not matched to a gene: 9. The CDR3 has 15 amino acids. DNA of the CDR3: TGTGCCAGCACCCTGGGACTACTAAACACAGATACGCAGTATTTT. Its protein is CASTLGLLNTDTQYF.

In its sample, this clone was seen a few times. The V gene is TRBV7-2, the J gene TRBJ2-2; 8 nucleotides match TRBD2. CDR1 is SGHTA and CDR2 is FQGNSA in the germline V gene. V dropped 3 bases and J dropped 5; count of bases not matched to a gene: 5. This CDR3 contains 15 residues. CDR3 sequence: CASSFRGGRTGELFF. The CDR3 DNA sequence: TGTGCCAGCAGCTTTCGGGGGGGCCGGACCGGGGAGCTGTTTTTT. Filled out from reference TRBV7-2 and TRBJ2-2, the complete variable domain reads GAGVSQSPSNKVTEKGKDVELRCDPISGHTALYWYRQSLGQGLEFLIYFQGNSAPDKSGLPSDRFSAERTGGSVSTLTIQRTQQEDSAVYLCASSFRGGRTGELFFGEGSRLTVL.

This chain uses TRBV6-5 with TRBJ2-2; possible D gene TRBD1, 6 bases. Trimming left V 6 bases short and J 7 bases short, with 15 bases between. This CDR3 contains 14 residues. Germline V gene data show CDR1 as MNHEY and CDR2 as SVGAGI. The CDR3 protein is CASRSQGPVGELFF. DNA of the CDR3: TGTGCCAGCAGGTCCCAGGGGCCGGTCGGGGAGCTGTTTTTT.

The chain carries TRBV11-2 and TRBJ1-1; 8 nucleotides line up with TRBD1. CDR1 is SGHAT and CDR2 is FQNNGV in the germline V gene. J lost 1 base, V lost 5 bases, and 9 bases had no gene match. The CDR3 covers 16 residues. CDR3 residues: CASSPRQGIKNTEAFF. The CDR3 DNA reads TGTGCCAGCAGCCCGAGACAGGGGATTAAGAACACTGAAGCTTTCTTT.

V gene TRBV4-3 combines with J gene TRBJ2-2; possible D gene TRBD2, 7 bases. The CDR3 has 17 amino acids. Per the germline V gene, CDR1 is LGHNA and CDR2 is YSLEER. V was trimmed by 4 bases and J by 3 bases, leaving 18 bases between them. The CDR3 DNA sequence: TGCGCCAGCAGCCTTACTATGGGGGGGGCGGACACCGGGGAGCTGTTTTTT. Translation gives CASSLTMGGADTGELFF.

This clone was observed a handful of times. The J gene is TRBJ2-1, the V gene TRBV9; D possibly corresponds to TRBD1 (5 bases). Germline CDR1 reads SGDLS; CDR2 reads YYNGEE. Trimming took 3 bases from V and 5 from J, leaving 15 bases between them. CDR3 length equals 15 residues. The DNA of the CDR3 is TGTGCCAGCAGCGCTGGGATGGGGCCCCACAATGAGCAGTTCTTC. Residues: CASSAGMGPHNEQFF. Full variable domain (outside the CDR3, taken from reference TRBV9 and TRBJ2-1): DSGVTQTPKHLITATGQRVTLRCSPRSGDLSVYWYQQSLDQGLQFLIQYYNGEERAKGNILERFSAQQFPDLHSELNLSSLELGDSALYFCASSAGMGPHNEQFFGPGTRLTVL.

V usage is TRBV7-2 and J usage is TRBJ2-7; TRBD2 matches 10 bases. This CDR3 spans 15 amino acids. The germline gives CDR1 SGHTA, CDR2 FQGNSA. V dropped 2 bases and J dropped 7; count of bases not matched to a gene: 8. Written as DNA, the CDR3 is TGTGCCAGCAGCTTAAGCGGGGGGGCCGTCGGGGAGCAGTACTTC. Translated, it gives CASSLSGGAVGEQYF.

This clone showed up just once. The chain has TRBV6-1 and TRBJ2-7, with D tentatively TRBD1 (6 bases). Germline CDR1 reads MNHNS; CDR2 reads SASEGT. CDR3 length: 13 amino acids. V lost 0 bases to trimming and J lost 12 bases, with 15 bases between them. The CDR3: CASSEANRANPYF. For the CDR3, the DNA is TGTGCCAGCAGTGAAGCTAACAGGGCCAATCCGTACTTC.

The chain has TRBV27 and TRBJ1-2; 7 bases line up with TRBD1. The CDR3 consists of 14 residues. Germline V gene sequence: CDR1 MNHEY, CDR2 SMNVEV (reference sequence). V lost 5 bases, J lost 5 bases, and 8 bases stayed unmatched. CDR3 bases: TGTGCCAGCAGTCCGATGACAGGGAGGTATGGCTACACCTTC. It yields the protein CASSPMTGRYGYTF.

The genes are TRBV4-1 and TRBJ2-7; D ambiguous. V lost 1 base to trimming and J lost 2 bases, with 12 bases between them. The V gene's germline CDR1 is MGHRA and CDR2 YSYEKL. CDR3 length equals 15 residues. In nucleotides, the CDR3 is TGCGCCAGCAGCCAAGGCCCTGGCAAAACCTACGAGCAGTACTTC. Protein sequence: CASSQGPGKTYEQYF.

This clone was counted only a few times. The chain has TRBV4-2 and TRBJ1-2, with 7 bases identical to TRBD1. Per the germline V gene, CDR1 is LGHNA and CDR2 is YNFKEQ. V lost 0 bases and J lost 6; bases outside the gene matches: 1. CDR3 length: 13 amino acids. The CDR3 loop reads CASSQDRGDGYTF. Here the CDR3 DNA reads TGTGCCAGCAGCCAAGACAGGGGGGATGGCTACACCTTC.

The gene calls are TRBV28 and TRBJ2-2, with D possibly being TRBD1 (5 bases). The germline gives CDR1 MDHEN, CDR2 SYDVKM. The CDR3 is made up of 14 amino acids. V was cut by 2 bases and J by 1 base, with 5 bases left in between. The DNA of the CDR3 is TGTGCCAGCAGTTTAAGGGGGAACACCGGGGAGCTGTTTTTT. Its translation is CASSLRGNTGELFF.